The 9 T cell receptor beta chains reported below all come from one sample, sequenced in a study of early T cells in non-severe SARS-CoV-2 infection. One entry per CDR3 protein, called by TCRdb with MiXCR from the 5' RACE reads. The table shows around 76,000 distinct CDR3 sequences, with about 12% occurring only once. Material for sequencing was whole blood. The receptors originated from an adult who was a healthcare worker with PCR-confirmed SARS-CoV-2 infection or an uninfected control (not recorded which).

This clonotype was seen ten or more times. The chain couples TRBV3-1 to TRBJ2-1; 9 bases line up with TRBD2. Trimming at V came to 8 bases and at J to 6 bases, leaving 8 bases not matched to a gene. The CDR3 length is 14 residues. Per the germline V gene, CDR1 is LGHDT and CDR2 is YNNKEL (reference sequence). CDR3 sequence: CASGVLAGSNEQFF. In DNA form, the CDR3 reads TGTGCCAGCGGGGTCCTAGCGGGGAGCAATGAGCAGTTCTTC.

This clonotype was seen only a few times. CDR3 nucleotide sequence: TGCGCCAGCAGCCTAGGACAGGGGGAATCACCCCTCCACTTT. Translating it yields CASSLGQGESPLHF. V usage is TRBV5-1 and J usage is TRBJ1-6, with 10 bases lining up with TRBD1. After removal of 4 bases from V and 10 bases from J, the junction contained 5 bases not matched to a gene. The germline gives CDR1 SGHRS, CDR2 YFSETQ. The CDR3 contains 14 residues.

This clonotype was counted a few times. The V call is TRBV5-1, the J call TRBJ2-1, with 10 bases identical to TRBD2. The CDR3 loop spans 15 amino acids. Trimming took 0 bases from V and 10 from J; bases not matched to a gene: 7. The germline gives CDR1 SGHRS, CDR2 YFSETQ. The CDR3 nucleotides read TGCGCCAGCAGCTTGGGAGCTAGCGGGAGAGGGGAGCAGTTCTTC. Amino acids: CASSLGASGRGEQFF.

This clonotype was seen ten or more times. The V and J genes are TRBV5-4 and TRBJ1-2; 9 bases fit TRBD1. The germline V gene has CDR1 SGHNT and CDR2 YYREEE (reference sequence). The V segment lost 0 bases and the J segment 5 bases; nucleotides outside the gene matches: 2. CDR3 size: 14 residues. The DNA for the CDR3 is TGTGCCAGCAGCTTGGGGACAGGGGATTATGGCTACACCTTC. Amino acid sequence: CASSLGTGDYGYTF. Looking up the rest from reference TRBV5-4 and TRBJ1-2 gives the full variable domain: ETGVTQSPTHLIKTRGQQVTLRCSSQSGHNTVSWYQQALGQGPQFIFQYYREEENGRGNFPPRFSGLQFPNYSSELNVNALELDDSALYLCASSLGTGDYGYTFGSGTRLTVV.

This clonotype occurred many times. The chain links TRBV7-2 to TRBJ2-5; D remains ambiguous. CDR3 size: 11 residues. V was trimmed by 5 bases and J by 5 bases, leaving 6 bases between them. CDR1 is SGHTA, CDR2 FQGNSA, per germline. The CDR3 loop reads CASSEYETQYF. In DNA form, the CDR3 reads TGTGCCAGCAGCGAATATGAGACCCAGTACTTC.

The rearrangement joins TRBV19 to TRBJ2-1, with TRBD1 matching over 8 bases. V was clipped by 4 bases and J by 7 bases; unmatched bases: 12. The germline gives CDR1 LNHDA, CDR2 SQIVND (reference sequence). The CDR3 is 16 amino acids. CDR3 nucleotide sequence: TGTGCCAGTAGTACAGGACAGGGAATGAGTGGGAATGAGCAGTTCTTC. The encoded protein is CASSTGQGMSGNEQFF. Full variable domain (rest looked up from reference TRBV19 and TRBJ2-1): DGGITQSPKYLFRKEGQNVTLSCEQNLNHDAMYWYRQDPGQGLRLIYYSQIVNDFQKGDIAEGYSVSREKKESFPLTVTSAQKNPTAFYLCASSTGQGMSGNEQFFGPGTRLTVL.

This clonotype was seen repeatedly, ten times or more. The V and J genes are TRBV28 and TRBJ2-5; D not certain. The CDR3 loop spans 14 amino acids. Germline CDR1 MDHEN, CDR2 SYDVKM. Trimming left V 2 bases short and J 5 bases short, with 12 bases between. CDR3 in amino acids: CASSLGSRPETQYF. CDR3 DNA sequence: TGTGCCAGCAGTTTAGGTTCTCGGCCCGAGACCCAGTACTTC.

This clonotype was counted ten times or more. This sequence joins TRBV7-2 and TRBJ2-7; TRBD1 matches at 8 bases. After removal of 7 bases from V and 3 bases from J, the junction contained 5 bases not matched to a gene. Germline-derived CDR1 and CDR2 are SGHTA and FQGNSA. The CDR3 covers 13 residues. The CDR3, as DNA: TGTGCCAGCACCAGGACAGGGTTCTACGAGCAGTACTTC. It codes for CASTRTGFYEQYF.

This chain uses TRBV6-5 with TRBJ1-6; 7 bases are a match to TRBD1. This CDR3 is 14 amino acids long. J lost 15 bases, V lost 6 bases, and 14 bases had no gene match. Germline CDR1 MNHEY, CDR2 SVGAGI. CDR3 in amino acids: CASSPTRAGQILHF. The CDR3 DNA reads as TGTGCCAGCAGCCCTACCCGGGCGGGACAGATCCTCCACTTT.